The 20 T cell receptor beta chains listed next were all sequenced from one sample in a study of cytomegalovirus exposure and HLA in healthy donors. 13 Jbeta primers and 60 Vbeta primers were used for the PCR. The assay was immunoSEQ multiplex PCR, and TCRdb's table has in-frame clones only and misses some. The specimen's table records about 70,000 clones. The sequencing sample was made of PBMCs. These receptors were taken from a woman between 25 and 40 years old in good health and CMV-seronegative.

About this clone: Other DNA sequences of this sample code for an identical CDR3. The chain recombines TRBV18 with TRBJ2-1; TRBD2 matches at 15 bases. The germline gives CDR1 KGHSH, CDR2 LQKENI. V was pared by 0 bases and J by 5 bases, with 2 bases of the junction left unmatched. The CDR3 sequence is 17 residues long. The chain's CDR3 is CASSPPGLAGGDNEQFF. Written as DNA, the CDR3 is TGTGCCAGCTCACCACCTGGACTAGCGGGAGGGGACAATGAGCAGTTCTTC.

The chain is built from TRBV5-1 and TRBJ1-3; a possible D gene is TRBD1 (5 bases). The CDR3 extends over 14 amino acids. Germline V gene lookup returns CDR1 SGHRS and CDR2 YFSETQ. Deletions cut 0 bases from V and 4 bases from J, with 8 bases between. The CDR3 sequence is CASSLAGYGNTIYF. The CDR3 nucleotides are TGCGCCAGCAGCTTGGCAGGGTACGGAAACACCATATATTTT.

This sequence joins TRBV4-1 and TRBJ1-1; TRBD1 matches at 7 bases. The germline V gene has CDR1 MGHRA and CDR2 YSYEKL. The V segment lost 1 base and the J segment 6 bases; nucleotides outside the gene matches: 11. The CDR3 has 16 amino acids. In nucleotides, the CDR3 is TGCGCCAGCAGCCAAGTGATGAGACAGGGTGGGTCTGAAGCTTTCTTT. It is translated as CASSQVMRQGGSEAFF.

The chain combines TRBV7-9 with TRBJ2-1; 13 bases are shared with TRBD2. Germline V CDR1 and CDR2: SEHNR, FQNEAQ (reference sequence). This CDR3 has 15 amino acids. V shed 5 bases and J 6 bases; nucleotides not matched to a gene: 4. The CDR3 DNA follows: TGTGCCAGCAGCCCGACTAGCGGGAGGATCAATGAGCAGTTCTTC. It encodes CASSPTSGRINEQFF.

V and J are TRBV10-3 and TRBJ2-5; TRBD1 aligns across 12 bases. CDR3 size: 13 residues. CDR1 and CDR2 (germline): ENHRY, SYGVKD. The V segment lost 10 bases and the J segment 5 bases; nucleotides outside the gene matches: 5. CDR3 nucleotides: TGTGCCAAGGGACAGGGGGCCGGTGAGACCCAGTACTTC. This gives the protein CAKGQGAGETQYF.

This chain connects TRBV7-9 to TRBJ2-7, with D possibly TRBD1 on 6 matching bases. The CDR3 spans 17 residues. Trimming stripped 6 bases from V and 5 bases from J, with 26 bases between. Germline V gene data show CDR1 as SEHNR and CDR2 as FQNEAQ (reference sequence). CDR3 region: CASRPNYQGPTADEQYF. CDR3 in DNA: TGTGCCAGCAGGCCGAACTACCAGGGGCCAACCGCCGACGAGCAGTACTTC.

The gene calls are TRBV5-1 and TRBJ1-4; TRBD1 agrees at 11 bases. CDR3 length equals 18 residues. The J segment lost 3 bases and the V segment lost 0 bases, leaving 7 bases of the junction unmatched. CDR1 is SGHRS and CDR2 is YFSETQ in the germline V gene. The DNA of the CDR3 is TGCGCCAGCAGCTTGGCCCCACCGGGACAGGGGGCTAATGAAAAACTGTTTTTT. Its protein is CASSLAPPGQGANEKLFF.

With respect to this clone: The identical CDR3 is also encoded by other nucleotide sequences in the sample. The genes are TRBV4-3 and TRBJ1-5; TRBD1 aligns across 7 bases. Per germline, CDR1 LGHNA and CDR2 YSLEER. V lost 1 base, J lost 7 bases, and 4 bases stayed unmatched. The CDR3 is made up of 14 amino acids. The CDR3 loop is CASSQGQGRQPQHF. The CDR3 bases are TGCGCCAGCAGCCAAGGACAGGGCAGGCAGCCCCAGCATTTT.

This chain uses TRBV29-1 with TRBJ2-5; D uncertain. The J call is uncertain, as TRBJ2-7 better fits the DNA end. Looked up from germline, CDR1 is SQVTM and CDR2 is ANQGSEA. The CDR3 is made up of 10 amino acids. DNA for the CDR3: TGCAGCGTCCGAACCTACGAGCAGTACTTC. This sequence encodes CSVRTYEQYF.

The chain employs TRBV30 and TRBJ1-5, with D possibly TRBD1 on 6 matching bases. CDR3 length equals 15 residues. The V and J ends lost 2 bases and 3 bases respectively, with 14 bases between them. The germline V gene has CDR1 GTSNPN and CDR2 SVGIG (reference sequence). CDR3 coding DNA: TGTGCCTGGAGTCGAGGGCAGGGGACCAATCAGCCCCAGCATTTT. Translating gives CAWSRGQGTNQPQHF. Combining the CDR3 with reference TRBV30 and TRBJ1-5 gives the whole variable domain SQTIHQWPATLVQPVGSPLSLECTVEGTSNPNLYWYRQAAGRGLQLLFYSVGIGQISSEVPQNLSASRPQDRQFILSSKKLLLSDSGFYLCAWSRGQGTNQPQHFGDGTRLSIL.

The chain uses TRBV29-1 and TRBJ2-7, with TRBD1 as a possible D gene (6 bases). V shed 6 bases and J shed 2 bases, with 17 bases lying between them. The CDR3 has 14 amino acids. The germline V gene encodes CDR1 SQVTM and CDR2 ANQGSEA. The CDR3 sequence: CSVQKDSVAYEQYF. As DNA, the CDR3 is TGCAGCGTGCAAAAGGACAGCGTCGCCTACGAGCAGTACTTC.

This sequence joins TRBV9 and TRBJ2-3; D might be TRBD2 (6 bases). The germline V gene has CDR1 SGDLS and CDR2 YYNGEE. The CDR3 covers 16 residues. The V and J ends lost 4 bases and 0 bases respectively, with 15 bases between them. CDR3 DNA: TGTGCCAGCAGCTTCCGGGACTGGTCTAGCACAGATACGCAGTATTTT. Translation gives CASSFRDWSSTDTQYF.

V usage is TRBV29-1 and J usage is TRBJ1-5; D remains unclear. Germline V gene sequence: CDR1 SQVTM, CDR2 ANQGSEA. The germline V and J ends were trimmed by 5 bases and 2 bases, with 13 bases remaining between them. The CDR3 covers 14 residues. CDR3 protein: CSVKGGQGNQPQHF. Here the CDR3 DNA reads TGCAGCGTTAAGGGAGGGCAAGGCAATCAGCCCCAGCATTTT.

The chain combines TRBV9 with TRBJ2-2, with 7 nucleotides matching TRBD1. There are 16 residues in the CDR3. J was trimmed by 13 bases and V by 1 base; bases with no gene match: 16. Germline assignment: CDR1 SGDLS and CDR2 YYNGEE. The chain's CDR3 is CASSVQGESGLVGLFF. CDR3 DNA sequence: TGTGCCAGCAGCGTACAGGGGGAAAGCGGTCTCGTCGGGCTGTTTTTT.

Here the CDR3 reads CASSYSGTLRDEQYF. The CDR3 DNA reads as TGTGCCAGCAGTTACTCCGGGACATTACGGGACGAGCAGTACTTC. This chain uses TRBV6-5 with TRBJ2-7, with D possibly matching TRBD1 (6 bases). CDR3 length: 15 amino acids. The germline gives CDR1 MNHEY, CDR2 SVGAGI. Trimming took 0 bases from V and 5 from J, leaving 14 bases between them.

CDR3 residues: CASRGGETTGAGGYTF. CDR3 nucleotides: TGCGCCAGCAGAGGCGGGGAGACGACAGGGGCTGGTGGCTACACCTTC. The chain couples TRBV5-1 to TRBJ1-2, with TRBD1 identical over 8 bases. V gave up 5 bases and J gave up 7 bases; unmatched junction bases: 16. This CDR3 contains 16 residues. Looked up from germline, CDR1 is SGHRS and CDR2 is YFSETQ. Complete variable domain (other parts from reference TRBV5-1 and TRBJ1-2): KAGVTQTPRYLIKTRGQQVTLSCSPISGHRSVSWYQQTPGQGLQFLFEYFSETQRNKGNFPGRFSGRQFSNSRSEMNVSTLELGDSALYLCASRGGETTGAGGYTFGSGTRLTVV.

This sequence joins TRBV27 and TRBJ2-7; 7 bases line up with TRBD2. Trimming took 3 bases from V and 3 from J; bases not matched to a gene: 5. From germline, CDR1 is MNHEY and CDR2 SMNVEV (reference sequence). The CDR3 totals 14 residues. The DNA for the CDR3 is TGTGCCAGCAGTTTTGCGGGAGAGGGCTACGAGCAGTACTTC. Amino acids: CASSFAGEGYEQYF.

The rearrangement uses TRBV9 and TRBJ1-2; D not certain. The germline V and J ends were trimmed by 2 bases and 2 bases, with 10 bases remaining between them. Germline lookup yields CDR1 SGDLS and CDR2 YYNGEE. This CDR3 has 14 residues. The CDR3, as DNA: TGTGCCAGCAGCGTTGGGCAGCTAAACTATGGCTACACCTTC. Translation gives CASSVGQLNYGYTF.

V is TRBV29-1 and J is TRBJ1-1; D call uncertain. From germline, CDR1 is SQVTM and CDR2 ANQGSEA. V lost 6 bases, J lost 2 bases, and 16 bases lay in between. This CDR3 is built from 14 residues. The CDR3, as DNA: TGCAGCGTGTACACCGGGAAACCTAACACTGAAGCTTTCTTT. It is translated as CSVYTGKPNTEAFF.

The V gene is TRBV4-1, the J gene TRBJ2-3, with 8 bases matching TRBD2. V lost 0 bases to trimming and J lost 0 bases; unmatched junction nucleotides: 8. CDR3 length: 18 amino acids. Germline V gene data show CDR1 as MGHRA and CDR2 as YSYEKL. The CDR3 DNA follows: TGCGCCAGCAGCCAAGAGGGGCTAGCGGGTACTAGCACAGATACGCAGTATTTT. Translated: CASSQEGLAGTSTDTQYF.